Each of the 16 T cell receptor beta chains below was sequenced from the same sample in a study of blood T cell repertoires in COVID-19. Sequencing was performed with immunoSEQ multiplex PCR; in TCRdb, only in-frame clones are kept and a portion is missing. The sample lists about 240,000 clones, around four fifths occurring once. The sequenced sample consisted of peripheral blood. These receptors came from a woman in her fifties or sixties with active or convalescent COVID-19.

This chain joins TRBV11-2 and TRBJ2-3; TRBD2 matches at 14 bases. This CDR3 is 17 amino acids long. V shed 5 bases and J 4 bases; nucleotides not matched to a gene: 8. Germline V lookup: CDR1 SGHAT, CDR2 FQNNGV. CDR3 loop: CASSRLAGGLVADTQYF. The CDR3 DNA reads TGTGCCAGCAGCCGACTAGCGGGGGGGCTAGTGGCAGATACGCAGTATTTT.

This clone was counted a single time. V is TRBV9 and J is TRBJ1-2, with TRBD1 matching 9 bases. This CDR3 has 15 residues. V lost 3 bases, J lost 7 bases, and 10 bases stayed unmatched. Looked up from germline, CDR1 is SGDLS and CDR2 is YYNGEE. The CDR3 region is CASSEASGQGSGYTF. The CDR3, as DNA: TGTGCCAGCAGCGAGGCATCCGGACAGGGGTCTGGCTACACCTTC.

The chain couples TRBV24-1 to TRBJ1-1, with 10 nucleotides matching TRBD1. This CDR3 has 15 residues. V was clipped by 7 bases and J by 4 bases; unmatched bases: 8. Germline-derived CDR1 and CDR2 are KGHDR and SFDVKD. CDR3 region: CATRGTGEDSTEAFF. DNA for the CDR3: TGTGCCACCAGGGGGACAGGGGAGGACAGCACTGAAGCTTTCTTT.

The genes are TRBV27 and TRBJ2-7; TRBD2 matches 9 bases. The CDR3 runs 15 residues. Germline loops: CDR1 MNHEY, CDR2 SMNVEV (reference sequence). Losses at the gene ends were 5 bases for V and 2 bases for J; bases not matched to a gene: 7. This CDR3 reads CASSPRLAETYEQYF. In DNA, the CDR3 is TGTGCCAGCAGTCCGAGACTAGCGGAAACCTACGAGCAGTACTTC.

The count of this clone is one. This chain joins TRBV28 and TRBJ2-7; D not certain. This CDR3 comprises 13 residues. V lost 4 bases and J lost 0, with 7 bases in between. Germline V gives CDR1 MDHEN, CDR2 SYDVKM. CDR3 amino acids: CASSSAVSYEQYV. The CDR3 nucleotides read TGTGCCAGCAGTTCGGCGGTCTCCTACGAGCAGTACGTC.

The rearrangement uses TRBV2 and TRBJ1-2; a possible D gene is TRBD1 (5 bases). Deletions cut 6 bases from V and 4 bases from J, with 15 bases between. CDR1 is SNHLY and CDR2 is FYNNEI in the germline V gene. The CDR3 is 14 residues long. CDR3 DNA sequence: TGTGCCAGCAGCGCTGTCAGACAGACCTATGGCTACACCTTC. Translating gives CASSAVRQTYGYTF.

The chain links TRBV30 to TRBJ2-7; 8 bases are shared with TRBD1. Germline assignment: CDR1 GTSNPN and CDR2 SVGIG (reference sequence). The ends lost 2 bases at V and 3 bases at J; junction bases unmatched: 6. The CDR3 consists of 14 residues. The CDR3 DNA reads TGTGCCTGGAGTAAGCAGGACAGGGACTACGAGCAGTACTTC. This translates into CAWSKQDRDYEQYF.

The CDR3 DNA is TGCGCCAGCAGCTTGGATACTAGATTGGACAAAAACATTCAGTACTTC. It yields the protein CASSLDTRLDKNIQYF. This chain joins TRBV5-1 and TRBJ2-4, with D possibly TRBD2 on 5 matching bases. Germline CDR1 reads SGHRS; CDR2 reads YFSETQ. The CDR3 is made up of 16 amino acids. Trimming left V 0 bases short and J 3 bases short, with 13 bases between. The full variable domain, in which reference TRBV5-1 and TRBJ2-4 provide the parts outside the CDR3, is KAGVTQTPRYLIKTRGQQVTLSCSPISGHRSVSWYQQTPGQGLQFLFEYFSETQRNKGNFPGRFSGRQFSNSRSEMNVSTLELGDSALYLCASSLDTRLDKNIQYFGAGTRLSVL.

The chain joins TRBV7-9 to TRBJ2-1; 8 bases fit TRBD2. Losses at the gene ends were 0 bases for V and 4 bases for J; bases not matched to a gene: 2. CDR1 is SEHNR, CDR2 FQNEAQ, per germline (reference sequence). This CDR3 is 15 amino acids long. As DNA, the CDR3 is TGTGCCAGCAGCTTAGCTAGCGGGGATTACAATGAGCAGTTCTTC. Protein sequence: CASSLASGDYNEQFF. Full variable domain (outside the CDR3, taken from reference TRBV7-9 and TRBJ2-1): DTGVSQNPRHKITKRGQNVTFRCDPISEHNRLYWYRQTLGQGPEFLTYFQNEAQLEKSRLLSDRFSAERPKGSFSTLEIQRTEQGDSAMYLCASSLASGDYNEQFFGPGTRLTVL.

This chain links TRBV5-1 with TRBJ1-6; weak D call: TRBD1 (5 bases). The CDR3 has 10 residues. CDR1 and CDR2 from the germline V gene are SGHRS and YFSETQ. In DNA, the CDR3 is TGCGCTAAACAGGATTCACCCCTCCACTTT. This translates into CAKQDSPLHF.

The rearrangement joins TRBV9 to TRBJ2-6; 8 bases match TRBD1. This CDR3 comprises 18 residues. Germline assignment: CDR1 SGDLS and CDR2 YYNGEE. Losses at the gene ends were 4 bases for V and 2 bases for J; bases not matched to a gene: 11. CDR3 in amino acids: CASSQMAGGHPGANVLTF. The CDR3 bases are TGTGCCAGCAGCCAAATGGCAGGGGGCCACCCTGGGGCCAACGTCCTGACTTTC.

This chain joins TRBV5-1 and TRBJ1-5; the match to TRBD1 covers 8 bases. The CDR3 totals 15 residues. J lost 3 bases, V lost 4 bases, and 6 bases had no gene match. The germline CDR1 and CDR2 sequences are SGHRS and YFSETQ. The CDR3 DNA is TGCGCCAGCAGCCCTGGACAGGGCTACAATCAGCCCCAGCATTTT. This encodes CASSPGQGYNQPQHF.

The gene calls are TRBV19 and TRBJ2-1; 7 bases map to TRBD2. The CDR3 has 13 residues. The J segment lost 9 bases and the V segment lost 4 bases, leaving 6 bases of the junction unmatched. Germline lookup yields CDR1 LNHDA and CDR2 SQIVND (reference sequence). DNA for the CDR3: TGTGCCAGTAGTAAGGTAAAGCGGGGTGAGCAGTTCTTC. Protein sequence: CASSKVKRGEQFF.

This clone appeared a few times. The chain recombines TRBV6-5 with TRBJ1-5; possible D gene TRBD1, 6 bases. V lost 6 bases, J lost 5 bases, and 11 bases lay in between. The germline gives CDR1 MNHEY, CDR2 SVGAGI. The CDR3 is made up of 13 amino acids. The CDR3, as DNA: TGTGCCAGCAGGATGACAGGCGATCAGCCCCAGCATTTT. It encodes CASRMTGDQPQHF.

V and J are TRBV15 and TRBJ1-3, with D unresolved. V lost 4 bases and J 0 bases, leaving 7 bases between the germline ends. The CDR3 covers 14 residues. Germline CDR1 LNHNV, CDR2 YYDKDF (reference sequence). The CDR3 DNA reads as TGTGCCACCAGCATCCAGAACTCTGGAAACACCATATATTTT. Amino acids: CATSIQNSGNTIYF.

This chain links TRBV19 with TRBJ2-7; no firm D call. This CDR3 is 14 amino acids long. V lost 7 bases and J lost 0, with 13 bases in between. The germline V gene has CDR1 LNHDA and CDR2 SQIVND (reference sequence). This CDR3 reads CASTEAPTSYEQYF. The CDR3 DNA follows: TGTGCCAGTACCGAGGCACCCACCTCCTACGAGCAGTACTTC. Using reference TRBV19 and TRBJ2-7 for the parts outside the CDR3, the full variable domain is DGGITQSPKYLFRKEGQNVTLSCEQNLNHDAMYWYRQDPGQGLRLIYYSQIVNDFQKGDIAEGYSVSREKKESFPLTVTSAQKNPTAFYLCASTEAPTSYEQYFGPGTRLTVT.